The T cell receptor beta chain described here comes from a study of T-cell reconstitution after alpha-beta-depleted transplantation in children. The CDR3 contains 13 residues. The V and J ends lost 7 bases and 5 bases respectively, with 14 bases between them. General study results and limits: Expanded graft clones, several hundred of them, were reportedly the source of alpha-beta T cells about two months after transplant.

Ten or more counts support this clonotype. Its antigen is not known. Unique molecular identifiers were incorporated into the prepared TCRbeta library. TCRdb fed the PCR reads into MiXCR, producing one record per CDR3 protein. This table holds some 840,000 distinct CDR3 sequences, roughly 16% found once. Sample: PBMCs, mostly from graft donor cells, taken 360 days after TCRalphabeta/CD19-depleted stem cell transplant. The chain recombines TRBV12-3 or TRBV12-4 with TRBJ1-1; D gene unclear. The receptor's source is a male patient younger than 18 who had a stem cell transplant for acute lymphoblastic leukemia, so the T cells may come from the graft donor. CDR3 residues: CASTSREGTEAFF. The CDR3 bases are TGTGCCAGCACCTCTCGGGAAGGGACTGAAGCTTTCTTT.